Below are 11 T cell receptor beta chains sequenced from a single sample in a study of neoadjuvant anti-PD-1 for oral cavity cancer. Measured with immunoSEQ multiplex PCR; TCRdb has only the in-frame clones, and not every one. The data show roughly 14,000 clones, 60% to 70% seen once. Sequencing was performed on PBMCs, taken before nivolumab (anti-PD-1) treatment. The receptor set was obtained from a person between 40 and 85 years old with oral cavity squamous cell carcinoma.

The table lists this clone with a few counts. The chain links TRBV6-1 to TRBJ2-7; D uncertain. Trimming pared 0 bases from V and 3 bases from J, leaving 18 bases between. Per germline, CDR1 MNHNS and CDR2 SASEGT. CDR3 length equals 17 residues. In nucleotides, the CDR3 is TGTGCCAGCAGTGAAGCGCTTCGGTCAGGCGTCAACTACGAGCAGTACTTC. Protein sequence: CASSEALRSGVNYEQYF.

CDR3 DNA: TGTGCCAGCAGCCTGCGACCCGTTTCCTCCTACAATGAGCAGTTCTTC. Encoded protein: CASSLRPVSSYNEQFF. V is TRBV7-3 and J is TRBJ2-1; unclear D gene. The CDR3 sequence is 16 residues long. Trimming removed 5 bases at V and 0 bases at J, with 14 bases between. CDR1 SGHTA and CDR2 FQGTGA come from the germline V gene.

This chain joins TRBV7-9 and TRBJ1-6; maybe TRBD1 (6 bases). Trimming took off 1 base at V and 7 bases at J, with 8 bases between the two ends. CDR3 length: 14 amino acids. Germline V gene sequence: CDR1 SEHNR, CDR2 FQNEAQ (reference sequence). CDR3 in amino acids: CASSLGTVNSPLHF. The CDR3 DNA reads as TGTGCCAGCAGCTTAGGGACAGTAAATTCACCCCTCCACTTT. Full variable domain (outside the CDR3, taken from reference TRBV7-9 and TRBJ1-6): DTGVSQNPRHKITKRGQNVTFRCDPISEHNRLYWYRQTLGQGPEFLTYFQNEAQLEKSRLLSDRFSAERPKGSFSTLEIQRTEQGDSAMYLCASSLGTVNSPLHFGNGTRLTVT.

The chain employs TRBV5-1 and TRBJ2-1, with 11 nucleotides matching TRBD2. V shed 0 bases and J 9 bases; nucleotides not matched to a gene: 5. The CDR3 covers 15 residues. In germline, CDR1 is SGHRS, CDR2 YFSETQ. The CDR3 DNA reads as TGCGCCAGCAGCTTGGAACTAGCGGGAGTCGGTGAGCAGTTCTTC. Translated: CASSLELAGVGEQFF.

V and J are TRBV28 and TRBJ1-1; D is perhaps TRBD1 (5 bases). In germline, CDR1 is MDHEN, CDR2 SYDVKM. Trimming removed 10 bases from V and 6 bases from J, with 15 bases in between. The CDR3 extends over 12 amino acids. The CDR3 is CATSSGNPEAFF. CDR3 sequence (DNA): TGTGCCACCAGCTCAGGGAATCCTGAAGCTTTCTTT.

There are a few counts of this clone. The CDR3 here is CASSQDKITNYGYTF. The CDR3 DNA is TGCGCCAGCAGCCAAGATAAGATAACTAACTATGGCTACACCTTC. This chain joins TRBV4-1 and TRBJ1-2; D is uncertain. Per the germline V gene, CDR1 is MGHRA and CDR2 is YSYEKL. Trimming removed 0 bases at V and 0 bases at J, with 8 bases between. The CDR3 loop spans 15 amino acids.

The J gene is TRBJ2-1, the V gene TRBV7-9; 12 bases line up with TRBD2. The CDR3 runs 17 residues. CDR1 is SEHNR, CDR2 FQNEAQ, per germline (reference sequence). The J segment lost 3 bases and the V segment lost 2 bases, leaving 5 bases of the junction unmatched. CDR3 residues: CASSLLTSGSVYNEQFF. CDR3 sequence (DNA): TGTGCCAGCAGCTTACTGACTAGCGGGAGTGTCTACAATGAGCAGTTCTTC.

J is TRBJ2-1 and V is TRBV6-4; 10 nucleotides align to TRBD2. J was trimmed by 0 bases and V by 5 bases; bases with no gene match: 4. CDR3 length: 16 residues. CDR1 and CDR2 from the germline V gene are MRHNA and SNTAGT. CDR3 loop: CASSKLAGSSYNEQFF. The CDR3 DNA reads TGTGCCAGCAGTAAACTAGCGGGGAGCTCCTACAATGAGCAGTTCTTC.

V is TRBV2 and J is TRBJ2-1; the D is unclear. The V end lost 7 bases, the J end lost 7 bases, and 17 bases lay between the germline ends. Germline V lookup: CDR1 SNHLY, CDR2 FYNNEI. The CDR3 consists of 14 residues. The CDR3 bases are TGTGCCAGCATCAAGAGGATCGGTGGGAATGAGCAGTTCTTC. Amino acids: CASIKRIGGNEQFF. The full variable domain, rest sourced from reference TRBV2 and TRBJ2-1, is EPEVTQTPSHQVTQMGQEVILRCVPISNHLYFYWYRQILGQKVEFLVSFYNNEISEKSEIFDDQFSVERPDGSNFTLKIRSTKLEDSAMYFCASIKRIGGNEQFFGPGTRLTVL.

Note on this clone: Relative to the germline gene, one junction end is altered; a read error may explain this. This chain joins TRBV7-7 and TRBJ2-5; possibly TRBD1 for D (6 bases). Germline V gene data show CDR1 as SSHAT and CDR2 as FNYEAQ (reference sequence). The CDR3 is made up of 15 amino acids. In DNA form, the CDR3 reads TGTGCTAGCAGCCCCCTCCGGACAGAACAAGAGACCCAGTACTTC. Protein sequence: CASSPLRTEQETQYF.

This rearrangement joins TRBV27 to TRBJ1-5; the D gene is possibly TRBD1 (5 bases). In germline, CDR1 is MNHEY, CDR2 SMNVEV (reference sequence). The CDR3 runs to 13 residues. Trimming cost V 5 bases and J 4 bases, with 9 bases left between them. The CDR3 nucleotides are TGTGCCAGCAGTACCGACAGAAATCAGCCCCAGCATTTT. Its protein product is CASSTDRNQPQHF.